The present entry profiles one TCR beta chain with its context. Its antigen is not yet known. No qualities accompany the bases; no much larger clone lies one base away. CDR1 and CDR2 are read off the germline V gene as MDHEN and SYDVKM. Here V drops 6 bases and J drops 7 bases, and the junction holds 10 bases not matched to any gene. The CDR3 covers 15 residues, taking in both the cysteine and the phenylalanine. Only the CDR3 region is kept as DNA, spanning 45 bases read in frame from base 1. This record belongs to a study of CD8 T cells in Susac syndrome (dated by TCRdb to between 2018 and 2020). With regard to the full study: Of the Susac syndrome patients who were sequenced, eight were in clinical remission while more than five had clinically active disease. Susac syndrome patients were therapy-naive, on corticosteroids (some also receiving IVIg), or on IVIg alone at blood withdrawal. Repertoire sequencing was used to test whether CD8+ T cell activation and differentiation in Susac syndrome was antigen driven. The clonality of the CD8+ T cell repertoire was compared across about a dozen healthy donors, about 14 Susac syndrome patients and about 15 multiple sclerosis patients.

Peripheral blood CD8+ and CD4+ T cells from healthy donors, Susac syndrome patients and multiple sclerosis patients were profiled using high-throughput TCR beta sequencing. Recently defined diagnostic criteria for definite or probable disease were met by the Susac syndrome patients. Bulk CD8+ and CD4+ T cells were purified by magnetic negative isolation, whereas CD8+ TEMRA cells were enriched by FACS. Blood was collected in EDTA tubes and processed within 24 hours, with PBMCs isolated through density gradient centrifugation. PBMCs intended for TCR sequencing were frozen in liquid nitrogen and were later thawed in a 37 degrees C water bath. Purity of sorted or isolated CD4+, CD8+ and CD8+ TEMRA cells was at least 90%. RNA was extracted with the RNeasy kit and roughly 0.45 to 1 ug was reverse transcribed using random hexamers. TCR beta CDR3 regions were amplified with the immunoSEQ multiplex PCR assay covering 54 Vbeta and 13 Jbeta segments. PCR amplification bias was corrected by using a synthetic template baseline for primer optimization and computational correction. As for the authors' bioinformatics: Reads were annotated to V, D and J genes according to IMGT and were analyzed with immunoSEQ Analyzer, with only productive sequences retained. Clonality was computed as one minus Shannon entropy normalized by log2 of the number of productive unique sequences. For each patient and control, public and private clones were evaluated among the 100 most prevalent clones. Clones were defined as Susac-specific if absent from the healthy and MS cohorts, from approximately 1,100 published viral clones and from other ImmuneACCESS disease sequences. TCRdb's own reprocessing of the public reads used fastp at Q25 and MiXCR and kept productive beta chains. All rows with the same CDR3 protein become a single entry with the most common DNA and genes. The V and J calls were not made by the authors but by TCRdb's processing. This sample is represented by roughly 110,000 distinct CDR3 sequences; roughly 94% of them were singletons. The ten top clones hold 0.4% to 0.5% of the sample.

Results the study describes overall, beyond this receptor: Some 17 Susac-specific public clones were identified in the total CD8+ repertoire, and four or five Susac-specific public clones were identified in the CD8+ TEMRA repertoire. Clonal expansion was seen in Susac syndrome CD8+ repertoires, peaking in CD8+ TEMRA cells and being greater in clinically active patients than in remitting ones. The study acknowledged that relatively few individuals were included in the TCR sequencing and HLA analysis.

The sequence joins TRBV28 to TRBJ2-2; 8 central nucleotides agree with TRBD1. Sequenced input: CD8+ T cells from PBMCs. The receptor's source is a human donor with Susac syndrome. The CDR3 protein: CASRTDRGGGGELFF. The DNA sequence reads TGTGCCAGCAGAACAGACAGGGGAGGTGGCGGGGAGCTGTTTTTT.